This TCR beta chain comes out of a study of blood T cell repertoires in COVID-19. The repertoire was sequenced with immunoSEQ multiplex PCR; TCRdb's copy has only in-frame clones and lacks some. Of roughly 200,000 clones in the sample, about 85% are singletons; the top ten hold roughly 2.7%. V shed 6 bases and J shed 0 bases, with 14 bases lying between them. This CDR3 is 15 amino acids long. Germline CDR1 is LNHDA and CDR2 is SQIVND (reference sequence). The origin of this receptor is a woman under 40 who had recovered from COVID-19. Sequencing was performed on PBMCs or T cells enriched from blood (not recorded which). The chain links TRBV19 to TRBJ1-2; D might be TRBD1 (6 bases). In DNA, the CDR3 is TGTGCCAGTAGCCTAGGGACACCAGCTAACTATGGCTACACCTTC. It translates to CASSLGTPANYGYTF.